This T cell receptor (beta chain) was captured by sequencing in a study of cytomegalovirus exposure and HLA in healthy donors. PCR involved 60 Vbeta and 13 Jbeta primers. Assay used: immunoSEQ multiplex PCR; TCRdb lists only in-frame clones, some missing. Of more than 95,000 clones listed, around 66% are singletons. Study results and caveats: Later analysis suggested links between common viral pathogens and several top significant clusters. Productive rates of about 90% or about 30% were seen for most TCR beta V segments in an earlier analysis.

Everyone who donated was a healthy bone marrow donor. The CDR3 has 14 residues. Germline values: CDR1 SGHRS, CDR2 YFSETQ. V was pared by 4 bases and J by 4 bases, with 5 bases of the junction left unmatched. Concerning this clone itself: Its cognate antigen is unknown.

This chain links TRBV5-1 with TRBJ2-1; 7 bases are a match to TRBD2. Sequenced input: PBMCs. The clonotype originates from a woman aged 45-59 years in good health and CMV-seronegative. In nucleotides, the CDR3 is TGCGCCAGCAGCGGCGGGGGTGCTTACAATGAGCAGTTCTTC. Encoded protein: CASSGGGAYNEQFF.